These 22 T cell receptor beta chains were sequenced from one sample in a study of T-cell reconstitution after alpha-beta-depleted transplantation in children. The TCRbeta library incorporated unique molecular identifiers. One entry per CDR3 protein results from TCRdb running MiXCR on the PCR reads. The repertoire holds a few hundred thousand distinct CDR3 sequences, with 27% as singletons. The input for sequencing was PBMCs, taken before TCRalphabeta/CD19-depleted stem cell transplant. The receptors here all came from a boy in the first two years of life with Wiskott-Aldrich syndrome, due to receive a stem cell transplant.

This clonotype came up a few times. The V gene is TRBV11-3, the J gene TRBJ2-2; D not resolved. The germline V gene has CDR1 SGHNT and CDR2 YENEEA. The CDR3 spans 14 residues. Trimming stripped 0 bases from V and 5 bases from J, with 7 bases between. The CDR3 spells CASSLDPETGELFF. The CDR3 bases are TGTGCCAGCAGCTTAGATCCCGAAACCGGGGAGCTGTTTTTT.

The rearrangement links TRBV12-3 or TRBV12-4 to TRBJ2-1; D not certain. Trimming took off 5 bases at V and 4 bases at J, with 18 bases between the two ends. This CDR3 is 16 amino acids long. DNA of the CDR3: TGTGCCAGCAGTCCGATAGCCGAAACGCCTTACAATGAGCAGTTCTTC. The encoded protein is CASSPIAETPYNEQFF.

The chain uses TRBV20-1 and TRBJ1-1; no firm D call. V gave up 1 base and J gave up 0 bases, with 6 bases separating them. The CDR3 runs to 13 residues. Germline V lookup: CDR1 DFQATT, CDR2 SNEGSKA (reference sequence). CDR3 region: CSARGGVNTEAFF. For the CDR3, the DNA is TGCAGTGCTAGAGGGGGAGTGAACACTGAAGCTTTCTTT.

This clonotype came up many times. J is TRBJ2-7 and V is TRBV4-1; D gene uncertain. CDR1 and CDR2 from the germline V gene are MGHRA and YSYEKL. The CDR3 totals 15 residues. Trimming removed 2 bases at V and 0 bases at J, with 11 bases between. DNA for the CDR3: TGCGCCAGCAGCCAACCCGGTCCCCTCTCCTACGAGCAGTACTTC. Amino acids: CASSQPGPLSYEQYF.

This clonotype was seen more than once but under ten times. This chain links TRBV20-1 with TRBJ1-5; tentatively, D is TRBD1 (5 bases). The CDR3 has 13 amino acids. V was clipped by 4 bases and J by 7 bases, with 14 bases between them. CDR1 DFQATT and CDR2 SNEGSKA come from the germline V gene (reference sequence). CDR3 amino acids: CSANQPGKQPQHF. The CDR3 DNA is TGCAGTGCTAACCAGCCAGGGAAGCAGCCCCAGCATTTT.

The V and J genes are TRBV5-1 and TRBJ2-3; tentatively, D is TRBD1 (6 bases). Trimming cost V 2 bases and J 8 bases, with 21 bases left between them. The germline CDR1 and CDR2 sequences are SGHRS and YFSETQ. The CDR3 is 16 amino acids. The CDR3 sequence: CASSFTIQGRPVTQYF. In DNA form, the CDR3 reads TGCGCCAGCAGCTTCACGATCCAGGGGCGGCCGGTTACGCAGTATTTT.

The chain employs TRBV5-1 and TRBJ2-3, with D tentatively TRBD1 (5 bases). Trimming removed 4 bases from V and 5 bases from J, with 14 bases in between. The CDR3 contains 14 residues. Germline V gives CDR1 SGHRS, CDR2 YFSETQ. CDR3 amino acids: CASSQYRMGDTQYF. CDR3 nucleotide sequence: TGCGCCAGCAGCCAATACAGGATGGGAGATACGCAGTATTTT.

This chain's CDR3 is CAIRKPGLAGPSSYNEQFF. In nucleotides, the CDR3 is TGTGCCATCAGGAAGCCGGGACTAGCGGGCCCGAGCTCCTACAATGAGCAGTTCTTC. The gene calls are TRBV10-3 and TRBJ2-1, with TRBD2 identical over 12 bases. The germline V gene has CDR1 ENHRY and CDR2 SYGVKD. CDR3 size: 19 residues. Trimming took 6 bases from V and 0 from J; bases not matched to a gene: 12.

This clonotype appeared a few times. Here the CDR3 DNA reads TGTGCCAGCAGCCCTACCGGGACAGGGTCCTACAATGAGCAGTTCTTC. It is translated as CASSPTGTGSYNEQFF. The rearrangement links TRBV3-1 to TRBJ2-1; 9 bases are shared with TRBD1. The CDR3 spans 16 residues. With 4 bases clipped from V and 1 base from J, the junction kept 5 bases outside the gene matches. CDR1 and CDR2 (germline): LGHDT, YNNKEL (reference sequence).

This clonotype was picked up a small number of times. The V call is TRBV28, the J call TRBJ1-5, with D tentatively TRBD1 (5 bases). The CDR3 totals 16 residues. Trimming took 6 bases from V and 6 from J, leaving 21 bases between them. Germline V gene lookup returns CDR1 MDHEN and CDR2 SYDVKM. The CDR3 spells CASSYGTVGYGQPQHF. The CDR3 bases are TGTGCCAGCAGCTACGGGACTGTTGGGTATGGTCAGCCCCAGCATTTT.

This clonotype appeared a few times. The J gene is TRBJ2-2, the V gene TRBV9; D gene uncertain. The CDR3 has 15 amino acids. Between the trimmed V and J ends, which lost 0 bases and 7 bases, there was a span of 13 bases. Germline CDR1 and CDR2: SGDLS and YYNGEE. Here the CDR3 DNA reads TGTGCCAGCAGCGTAGGAACTGGGAATGTCGGGGAGCTGTTTTTT. Amino acids: CASSVGTGNVGELFF.

The V call is TRBV7-9, the J call TRBJ2-1, with TRBD2 identical over 11 bases. After removal of 5 bases from V and 2 bases from J, the junction contained 2 bases not matched to a gene. The CDR3 runs to 15 residues. Germline V gene lookup returns CDR1 SEHNR and CDR2 FQNEAQ (reference sequence). The CDR3 DNA follows: TGTGCCAGCAGCGATAGCGGGAGGGCCTACAATGAGCAGTTCTTC. Protein sequence: CASSDSGRAYNEQFF.

This clonotype was detected only a few times. The V and J genes are TRBV6-4 and TRBJ2-1, with 8 bases identical to TRBD1. The CDR3 has 13 amino acids. J lost 9 bases, V lost 4 bases, and 5 bases had no gene match. CDR1 is MRHNA and CDR2 is SNTAGT in the germline V gene. CDR3 in DNA: TGTGCCAGCAGTGTTGGACAGGGCACTGAGCAGTTCTTC. Its protein product is CASSVGQGTEQFF.

The chain uses TRBV12-3 or TRBV12-4 and TRBJ2-7, with D possibly being TRBD2 (6 bases). The CDR3 extends over 14 amino acids. Trimming pared 6 bases from V and 7 bases from J, leaving 19 bases between. The CDR3 here is CASSVGRKMGEQYF. In DNA, the CDR3 is TGTGCCAGCAGCGTAGGGAGGAAAATGGGGGAGCAGTACTTC.

The chain links TRBV7-8 to TRBJ2-7; D is undetermined. The CDR3 spans 14 residues. Germline V gene lookup returns CDR1 SGHVS and CDR2 FQNEAQ. Trimming left V 6 bases short and J 0 bases short, with 12 bases between. CDR3 sequence reads: CASSRSFSSYEQYF. DNA for the CDR3: TGTGCCAGCAGTCGTAGCTTCAGCTCCTACGAGCAGTACTTC. Full variable domain (outside the CDR3, taken from reference TRBV7-8 and TRBJ2-7): GAGVSQSPRYKVAKRGQDVALRCDPISGHVSLFWYQQALGQGPEFLTYFQNEAQLDKSGLPSDRFFAERPEGSVSTLKIQRTQQEDSAVYLCASSRSFSSYEQYFGPGTRLTVT.

This clonotype was found a few times. In DNA, the CDR3 is TGCGCCAGCAGCCGGTGGGGAGAAGAGACCCAGTACTTC. Translating it yields CASSRWGEETQYF. The rearrangement links TRBV5-1 to TRBJ2-5, with a weak D call TRBD2 (5 bases). CDR3 length equals 13 residues. The germline V gene has CDR1 SGHRS and CDR2 YFSETQ. The germline V and J ends were trimmed by 4 bases and 3 bases, with 10 bases remaining between them. The variable domain in full, completed from reference TRBV5-1 and TRBJ2-5, reads KAGVTQTPRYLIKTRGQQVTLSCSPISGHRSVSWYQQTPGQGLQFLFEYFSETQRNKGNFPGRFSGRQFSNSRSEMNVSTLELGDSALYLCASSRWGEETQYFGPGTRLLVL.

This chain connects TRBV13 to TRBJ2-7, with 15 nucleotides matching TRBD2. Germline V CDR1 and CDR2: PRHDT, FYEKMQ (reference sequence). Trimming removed 0 bases from V and 6 bases from J; junction bases left unmatched: 3. The CDR3 consists of 16 residues. CDR3 in DNA: TGTGCCAGCAGCTTAGGGATGGGACTAGCGGGAGGCGAGCAGTACTTC. Protein: CASSLGMGLAGGEQYF.

In its sample, this clonotype was seen a few times. The V call is TRBV29-1, the J call TRBJ1-1; unclear D gene. CDR3 length equals 13 residues. Germline loops: CDR1 SQVTM, CDR2 ANQGSEA. The V end was cut by 4 bases, the J end by 0 bases, with 9 bases between. The DNA of the CDR3 is TGCAGCGTTGCTAACCTCATGAACACTGAAGCTTTCTTT. This encodes CSVANLMNTEAFF.

This clonotype was observed once. This chain connects TRBV5-1 to TRBJ2-4, with no clear D. The CDR3 totals 13 residues. The ends were cut back, 1 base at V and 6 bases at J, with 8 bases in the middle. Germline V CDR1 and CDR2: SGHRS, YFSETQ. CDR3 loop: CASSLKGGNIQYF. CDR3 bases: TGCGCCAGCAGCTTGAAGGGTGGAAACATTCAGTACTTC.

This clonotype showed up just a few times. Written as DNA, the CDR3 is TGTGCCAGCACCGCGGGACAGGGAGCCTACGAGCAGTACTTC. This gives the protein CASTAGQGAYEQYF. The V gene is TRBV6-2 or TRBV6-3, the J gene TRBJ2-7, with 9 positions matching TRBD1. The junction had 6 bases not matched to a gene; V was cut back by 7 bases and J by 2 bases. From germline, CDR1 is MNHEY and CDR2 SVGEGT. The CDR3 has 14 residues.

This clonotype was counted only a few times. The rearrangement uses TRBV20-1 and TRBJ2-2; 10 bases align to TRBD2. Germline CDR1 reads DFQATT; CDR2 reads SNEGSKA (reference sequence). J was trimmed by 3 bases and V by 0 bases; bases with no gene match: 4. The CDR3 is 16 amino acids. CDR3 sequence reads: CSARDRLAGDTGELFF. CDR3 sequence (DNA): TGCAGTGCTAGAGATCGCCTAGCGGGAGACACCGGGGAGCTGTTTTTT.

The chain uses TRBV18 and TRBJ1-4; D gene unclear. Per the germline V gene, CDR1 is KGHSH and CDR2 is LQKENI. The CDR3 sequence is 14 residues long. Trimming cost V 5 bases and J 7 bases, with 14 bases left between them. In DNA form, the CDR3 reads TGTGCCAGCTCATCTAGGGTCGCTGGTGAAAAACTGTTTTTT. Residues: CASSSRVAGEKLFF.